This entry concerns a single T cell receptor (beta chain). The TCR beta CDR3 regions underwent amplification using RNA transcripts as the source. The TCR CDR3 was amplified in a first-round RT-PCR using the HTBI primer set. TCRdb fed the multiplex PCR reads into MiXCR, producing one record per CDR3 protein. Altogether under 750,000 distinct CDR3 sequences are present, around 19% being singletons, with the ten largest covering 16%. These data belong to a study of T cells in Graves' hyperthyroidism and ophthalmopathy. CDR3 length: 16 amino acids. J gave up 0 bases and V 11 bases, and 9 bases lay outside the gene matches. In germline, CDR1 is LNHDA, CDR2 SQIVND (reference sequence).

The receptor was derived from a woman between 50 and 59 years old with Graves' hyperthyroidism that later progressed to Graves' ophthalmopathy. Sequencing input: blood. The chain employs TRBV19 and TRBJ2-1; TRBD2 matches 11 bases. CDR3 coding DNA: TGTGCCGTTGAAACTAGCGGGGGCTCCTCCTACAATGAGCAGTTCTTC. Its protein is CAVETSGGSSYNEQFF.